A selection of T cell receptor beta chains follows, all from one sample in a study of blood T cell repertoires in COVID-19. Clones were sequenced by immunoSEQ multiplex PCR, and TCRdb holds only the in-frame ones, with some missing. The sample lists 70,000 or so clones; about nine tenths were seen once. The sample consisted of peripheral blood. These TCRs come from a man in his sixties or seventies with active or convalescent COVID-19. The CDR3 runs from the conserved cysteine through the conserved F or W. A D gene is named only where the DNA matches it firmly. Rows may omit the clone size; those that give it use once, few, many or a size class.

TRBD2 | TRBJ2-1 | few | TRBV6-5 | TGTGCCAGCAGTTACACGGGACTAGCGGGAGGTAATGAGCAGTTCTTC | CASSYTGLAGGNEQFF
TRBD1 | TRBJ2-7 | . | TRBV6-5 | TGTGCCAGCAGACCGACAGGGGCGATACACGAGCAGTACTTC | CASRPTGAIHEQYF
. | TRBJ2-2 | . | TRBV27 | TGTGCCAGCAGTCGGGAAAGAAACACCGGGGAGCTGTTTTTT | CASSRERNTGELFF
. | TRBJ2-5 | few | TRBV5-6 | TGTGCCAGCAGCTTGCGGAACGGGGAGACCCAGTACTTC | CASSLRNGETQYF
. | TRBJ1-6 | . | TRBV2 | TGTGCCAGCAGTGACGGAAGGGAGATTAATTCACCCCTCCACTTT | CASSDGREINSPLHF
. | TRBJ1-5 | . | TRBV6-6 | TGTGCCAGCAGTTACCGGACGGGGGGCCGCAATCAGCCCCAGCATTTT | CASSYRTGGRNQPQHF
TRBD2 | TRBJ2-2 | once | TRBV5-1 | TGCGCCAGCAGCTTACACGGCGGGAGGGCCACCGGGGAGCTGTTTTTT | CASSLHGGRATGELFF
. | TRBJ2-3 | once | TRBV9 | TGTGCCAGCAGCGAGCCCTCCACAGATACGCAGTATTTT | CASSEPSTDTQYF
. | TRBJ1-5 | . | TRBV19 | TGTGCCAGTAGTCCGCGGACAGTAAATCAGCCCCAGCATTTT | CASSPRTVNQPQHF
TRBD2 | TRBJ2-1 | . | TRBV27 | TGTGCCAGCAGTTTAGGTCCTAGCGGGAGTAACCCCGTCAATGAGCAGTTCTTC | CASSLGPSGSNPVNEQFF
TRBD1 | TRBJ1-2 | few | TRBV6-5 | TGTGCCAGCACCCGACAGGGGGCGATCCATGGCTACACCTTC | CASTRQGAIHGYTF
TRBD1 | TRBJ1-5 | once | TRBV29-1 | TGCAGCGTAACGACAGGGGTGGCTCAGCCCCAGCATTTT | CSVTTGVAQPQHF
TRBD1 | TRBJ2-7 | . | TRBV29-1 | TGCAGCGTTGCTCTCGGGACAGTCAACTACGAGCAGTACTTC | CSVALGTVNYEQYF
. | TRBJ2-7 | . | TRBV5-5 | TGTGCCAGCAGCTTATCGGCAGGAATGGTCTACGAGCAGTACTTC | CASSLSAGMVYEQYF
. | TRBJ1-4 | once | TRBV6-1 | TGTGCCAGCAGTGAAGCTTACGGACGCGGAGGTGAAAAACTGTTTTTT | CASSEAYGRGGEKLFF
. | TRBJ2-7 | . | TRBV6-5 | TGTGCCAGCATCGGGCGAGGGGGATACGAGCAGTACTTC | CASIGRGGYEQYF
. | TRBJ2-7 | . | TRBV6-2/TRBV6-3 | TGTGCCAGCAGTAAAGGAAACCCAGGCTACGAGCAGTACTTC | CASSKGNPGYEQYF
TRBD1 | TRBJ1-1 | once | TRBV5-1 | TGCGCCAGCAGCCGACAGGGGCCGAACACTGAAGCTTTCTTT | CASSRQGPNTEAFF
TRBD2 | TRBJ2-2 | . | TRBV11-3 | TGTGCCAGCAGCCCCCGGTCGGGGGGCACCGGGGAGCTGTTTTTT | CASSPRSGGTGELFF
TRBD2 | TRBJ2-1 | once | TRBV7-3 | TGTGCCAGCAGCTTATCGGGGCCCGGGACTAGCGGGAGGGGAAGCTACAATGAGCAGTTCTTC | CASSLSGPGTSGRGSYNEQFF
. | TRBJ1-4 | few | TRBV28 | TGTGCCAGCACCGAATATGGTAGGGGCGAAAAACTGTTTTTT | CASTEYGRGEKLFF
. | TRBJ2-1 | . | TRBV7-6 | TGTGCCAGCAGCTTAAGGGGCCCCTCTGACAATGAGCAGTTCTTC | CASSLRGPSDNEQFF
TRBD1 | TRBJ1-1 | once | TRBV28 | TGTGCCAGCAGCTCCCCCTACAGGGGGGGGAACACTGAAGCTTTCTTT | CASSSPYRGGNTEAFF